The 21 T cell receptor beta chains in this list originate from one sample, sequenced in a study of cytomegalovirus exposure and HLA in healthy donors (dated by TCRdb to about 2017). Libraries came from the immunoSEQ multiplex PCR assay. The multiplex PCR relied on a mix of 60 forward primers for TCR Vbeta segments and 13 reverse primers for TCR Jbeta segments. TCRdb took this table from immuneACCESS and kept in-frame rearrangements with V and J called. Such tables lack part of the clones; where checked against another copy, unresolved V genes explain under half of the gap, and the rest is unexplained. The sample yields 100,000 to 150,000 clones; approximately 85% were counted once. In total, the top ten clones hold over 1.5% of the sample. The sequencing sample was made of PBMCs. Every receptor here comes from a boy aged 10-17 years in good health and CMV-seronegative.

This rearrangement joins TRBV6-5 to TRBJ2-1, with 8 positions matching TRBD1. Per germline, CDR1 MNHEY and CDR2 SVGAGI. With V trimmed by 6 bases and J by 5 bases, 3 bases remained unmatched. This CDR3 contains 13 residues. The CDR3 sequence: CASSLTGDNEQFF. The CDR3 DNA reads TGTGCCAGCAGCCTGACAGGGGACAATGAGCAGTTCTTC.

Regarding this clone: The junction departs from germline at one end; a sequencing error may be responsible. The chain combines TRBV7-9 with TRBJ1-5, with 10 nucleotides matching TRBD1. There are 15 residues in the CDR3. CDR1 and CDR2 (germline): SEHNR, FQNEAQ (reference sequence). The CDR3 is CSSSWDRGDNQPQHF. The CDR3 DNA follows: TGTTCCAGCAGCTGGGACAGGGGCGATAATCAGCCCCAGCATTTT.

J is TRBJ2-3 and V is TRBV5-4, with D perhaps matching TRBD1 (6 bases). Trimming removed 4 bases at V and 1 base at J, with 10 bases between. This CDR3 comprises 14 residues. Germline CDR1 is SGHNT and CDR2 is YYREEE (reference sequence). CDR3 region: CASSQWTGTDTQYF. The CDR3 nucleotides are TGTGCCAGCAGCCAATGGACAGGCACAGATACGCAGTATTTT.

This chain uses TRBV5-6 with TRBJ2-3, with D maybe TRBD2 (7 bases). The CDR3 runs to 14 residues. Trimming removed 3 bases from V and 2 bases from J, with 10 bases in between. Germline CDR1 is SGHDT and CDR2 is YYEEEE. CDR3 residues: CASSSRGATDTQYF. The DNA for the CDR3 is TGTGCCAGCAGCTCTCGGGGGGCCACAGATACGCAGTATTTT.

The V and J genes are TRBV4-2 and TRBJ2-7; 8 positions match TRBD2. V shed 0 bases and J 0 bases; nucleotides not matched to a gene: 4. Germline V gives CDR1 LGHNA, CDR2 YNFKEQ. The CDR3 has 16 residues. The CDR3 DNA reads TGTGCCAGCAGCCAAGAGGAGGGACTAGGCTCCTACGAGCAGTACTTC. This encodes CASSQEEGLGSYEQYF.

The chain combines TRBV5-1 with TRBJ2-3; 13 bases line up with TRBD2. CDR1 and CDR2 (germline): SGHRS, YFSETQ. CDR3 size: 17 residues. V lost 4 bases, J lost 5 bases, and 10 bases stayed unmatched. CDR3 in amino acids: CASSPWTTSGGGDTQYF. The CDR3 nucleotides read TGCGCCAGCAGCCCCTGGACCACTAGCGGGGGGGGAGATACGCAGTATTTT.

V and J are TRBV29-1 and TRBJ2-7; possibly TRBD1 for D (5 bases). The CDR3 loop spans 13 amino acids. Germline V CDR1 and CDR2: SQVTM, ANQGSEA. Trimming stripped 6 bases from V and 4 bases from J, with 16 bases between. This chain's CDR3 is CSVPGRTPYEQYF. In DNA form, the CDR3 reads TGCAGCGTCCCGGGCCGGACACCTTACGAGCAGTACTTC.

This clone came up once. This chain links TRBV11-2 with TRBJ1-4; D is possibly TRBD1 (5 bases). The V end lost 1 base, the J end lost 6 bases, and 12 bases lay between the germline ends. CDR1 SGHAT and CDR2 FQNNGV come from the germline V gene. The CDR3 covers 15 residues. CDR3 loop: CASSLGVTGDEKLFF. In DNA, the CDR3 is TGTGCCAGCAGCTTAGGCGTAACGGGGGATGAAAAACTGTTTTTT. Looking up the rest from reference TRBV11-2 and TRBJ1-4 gives the full variable domain: EAGVAQSPRYKIIEKRQSVAFWCNPISGHATLYWYQQILGQGPKLLIQFQNNGVVDDSQLPKDRFSAERLKGVDSTLKIQPAKLEDSAVYLCASSLGVTGDEKLFFGSGTQLSVL.

This sequence joins TRBV30 and TRBJ1-6; 10 nucleotides agree with TRBD1. CDR1 and CDR2 from the germline V gene are GTSNPN and SVGIG (reference sequence). The CDR3 extends over 14 amino acids. Trimming took 1 base from V and 9 from J; bases not matched to a gene: 3. This CDR3 reads CAWSGGTGVSPLHF. CDR3 bases: TGTGCCTGGAGTGGGGGGACAGGGGTTTCACCCCTCCACTTT.

This chain uses TRBV15 with TRBJ2-7; the D gene is possibly TRBD1 (7 bases). Trimming took off 3 bases at V and 4 bases at J, with 10 bases between the two ends. The CDR3 sequence is 13 residues long. CDR1 is LNHNV and CDR2 is YYDKDF in the germline V gene (reference sequence). CDR3 nucleotide sequence: TGTGCCACCAGCAGCAGGGGGGAGTACGAGCAGTACTTC. Protein: CATSSRGEYEQYF.

The chain links TRBV7-9 to TRBJ2-7, with 8 bases that match TRBD1. Trimming at V came to 5 bases and at J to 3 bases, leaving 12 bases not matched to a gene. This CDR3 is built from 16 residues. CDR1 is SEHNR and CDR2 is FQNEAQ in the germline V gene (reference sequence). In DNA form, the CDR3 reads TGTGCCAGCAGCCCGGGACGGACAGGGAATTACTACGAGCAGTACTTC. Translation: CASSPGRTGNYYEQYF.

V is TRBV7-2 and J is TRBJ1-4; 9 bases align to TRBD1. V dropped 1 base and J dropped 6; count of bases not matched to a gene: 6. This CDR3 region has 16 residues. Germline V gives CDR1 SGHTA, CDR2 FQGNSA. The DNA for the CDR3 is TGTGCCAGCAGCTTAGTTGCCGGGACAGGGTATGAAAAACTGTTTTTT. The encoded protein is CASSLVAGTGYEKLFF.

The J gene is TRBJ1-5, the V gene TRBV7-8, with D unresolved. The germline V gene encodes CDR1 SGHVS and CDR2 FQNEAQ. This CDR3 region has 15 residues. The ends were cut back, 4 bases at V and 7 bases at J, with 17 bases in the middle. CDR3 bases: TGTGCCAGCAGCTCCTTGGATCTAGGTGGCCAGCCCCAGCATTTT. Translated: CASSSLDLGGQPQHF.

In DNA, the CDR3 is TGTGCCAGCAGCTTAGGACAGGGACCTCGTCTGCCCACAGATACGCAGTATTTT. This sequence encodes CASSLGQGPRLPTDTQYF. The chain carries TRBV11-2 and TRBJ2-3; 7 nucleotides match TRBD1. J gave up 2 bases and V 1 base, and 12 bases lay outside the gene matches. From germline, CDR1 is SGHAT and CDR2 FQNNGV. The length of the CDR3 is 18 residues.

As concerns this clone: The junction shows a germline mismatch at one end, possibly a read error. This rearrangement joins TRBV19 to TRBJ1-3, with 10 bases fitting TRBD1. CDR3 length: 14 amino acids. Germline CDR1 is LNHDA and CDR2 is SQIVND (reference sequence). CDR3 DNA sequence: TGTGCCAGTAGTACTCGGACAGGGGGAAGCACCATATATTTT. This codes for CASSTRTGGSTIYF.

This clone was observed a handful of times. This chain connects TRBV5-4 to TRBJ1-2; TRBD1 is a possible D gene (6 bases). V dropped 4 bases and J dropped 2 bases, with 9 bases sitting between them. CDR1 SGHNT and CDR2 YYREEE come from the germline V gene (reference sequence). CDR3 length equals 13 residues. The DNA of the CDR3 is TGTGCCAGCAGCGTAGACAGGAACTATGGCTACACCTTC. It yields the protein CASSVDRNYGYTF.

The genes are TRBV14 and TRBJ2-6; 10 bases are shared with TRBD1. This CDR3 comprises 19 residues. V lost 8 bases to trimming and J lost 0 bases; unmatched junction nucleotides: 13. Germline CDR1 SGHDN, CDR2 FVKESK. Here the CDR3 reads CASAPFNRDRGSGANVLTF. Written as DNA, the CDR3 is TGTGCCAGCGCTCCCTTTAACCGGGACAGGGGCTCTGGGGCCAACGTCCTGACTTTC.

This clone was seen once. The DNA of the CDR3 is TGTGCCAGCAGTTTACAGGTAGCCAAAAACATTCAGTACTTC. Translation gives CASSLQVAKNIQYF. The chain uses TRBV7-2 and TRBJ2-4, with D possibly matching TRBD1 (5 bases). The CDR3 has 14 amino acids. Trimming shortened V by 6 bases and J by 0 bases, and 9 bases separated the two germline ends. The germline CDR1 and CDR2 sequences are SGHTA and FQGNSA. The full variable domain, in which reference TRBV7-2 and TRBJ2-4 provide the parts outside the CDR3, is GAGVSQSPSNKVTEKGKDVELRCDPISGHTALYWYRQSLGQGLEFLIYFQGNSAPDKSGLPSDRFSAERTGGSVSTLTIQRTQQEDSAVYLCASSLQVAKNIQYFGAGTRLSVL.

This clone is a singleton in its sample. V gene TRBV2 combines with J gene TRBJ1-2, with D possibly TRBD1 on 6 matching bases. Germline V gene sequence: CDR1 SNHLY, CDR2 FYNNEI. The CDR3 consists of 14 residues. Trimming took off 7 bases at V and 7 bases at J, with 19 bases between the two ends. The CDR3 coding sequence is TGTGCCAGCACCCATGAGGGGGACATAGGTGGCTACACCTTC. Translation gives CASTHEGDIGGYTF.

V and J are TRBV7-2 and TRBJ1-2; D not resolved. V lost 1 base and J 12 bases, leaving 15 bases between the germline ends. In germline, CDR1 is SGHTA, CDR2 FQGNSA. There are 13 residues in the CDR3. Written as DNA, the CDR3 is TGTGCCAGCAGCTTAGGAGCTGGGCCCGGTAACACCTTC. It yields the protein CASSLGAGPGNTF. Full variable domain (missing parts from reference TRBV7-2 and TRBJ1-2): GAGVSQSPSNKVTEKGKDVELRCDPISGHTALYWYRQSLGQGLEFLIYFQGNSAPDKSGLPSDRFSAERTGGSVSTLTIQRTQQEDSAVYLCASSLGAGPGNTFGSGTRLTVV.

The gene calls are TRBV19 and TRBJ2-7, with D tentatively TRBD1 (6 bases). Trimming shortened V by 10 bases and J by 0 bases, and 10 bases separated the two germline ends. This CDR3 comprises 12 residues. From germline, CDR1 is LNHDA and CDR2 SQIVND (reference sequence). In DNA form, the CDR3 reads TGTGCCACAGTGGGGGCCTCCTACGAGCAGTACTTC. Its protein product is CATVGASYEQYF.